This paragraph reports one T cell receptor (beta chain). The data derive from a study of blood T cell repertoires in COVID-19. The overall study: The samples span acute and convalescent COVID-19 from the United States, Italy and Spain.

Grouping used clinical history reported by participants in a survey and questionnaire. Per the original methods: Using reference gene primer amplification, nucleated cell counts were estimated. Using immunoSEQ multiplex PCR, the repertoire was profiled, and TCRdb retains in-frame clones only, with some absent. That table is the source of V, J and clone size, and D and trimming were worked out from the DNA. The sample has about 350,000 clones, approximately 91% seen once. V shed 3 bases and J shed 2 bases, with 12 bases lying between them. The CDR3 length is 14 residues. CDR1 and CDR2 (germline): SGHRS, YFSETQ.

Sequenced sample: PBMCs or T cells enriched from blood (not recorded which). The chain combines TRBV5-1 with TRBJ2-7; D is possibly TRBD1 (5 bases). This TCR was sampled from a woman aged 25 to 39 who had been exposed to COVID-19. CDR3 sequence reads: CASSYSAGPYEQYF. The CDR3 DNA reads as TGCGCCAGCAGCTATTCGGCAGGGCCCTACGAGCAGTACTTC.